The rows below give T cell receptor beta chains drawn from one sample of a study of tumor-infiltrating lymphocytes in primary liver carcinoma. TCRdb processed the multiplex PCR reads anew with MiXCR; each CDR3 protein has one entry. The sample consists of 180,000 or so distinct CDR3 sequences, 50% to 75% of them appearing once. The specimen was peripheral blood. The receptor source for this set is a man between 35 and 55 years old with primary liver carcinoma and hepatitis B virus infection. Both conserved end residues are part of each CDR3. Each record gives: CDR3 length, D gene, J gene, V gene, clone size, CDR3 protein, CDR3 DNA. D genes are given only for firm matches. Clone size is not always given. Where it is, it says once, few, many or a class for expanded clones.

>17|TRBD1|TRBJ2-3|TRBV11-2|many
CASSLDLGTGASDTQYF
TGTGCCAGCAGCTTAGATCTTGGGACAGGGGCAAGCGATACGCAGTATTTT
>15|-|TRBJ2-1|TRBV5-1|few
CASSLEISSYNEQFF
TGCGCCAGCAGCTTGGAAATTAGCTCCTACAATGAGCAGTTCTTC
>15|-|TRBJ1-1|TRBV14|-
CASSHGDNLNTETFF
TGTGCCAGCAGCCACGGTGACAACCTAAACACTGAAACTTTCTTT
>14|-|TRBJ2-7|TRBV28|-
CASSSGVLFHEQCF
TGTGCCAGTTCGTCCGGGGTCCTCTTCCACGAGCAGTGCTTC
>16|TRBD2|TRBJ2-1|TRBV30|once
CAWSPGTSGIRSEQFF
TGTGCCTGGAGTCCAGGGACTAGCGGGATAAGGAGTGAGCAATTCTTC
>13|-|TRBJ1-5|TRBV7-3|-
CASSLASGQPQHF
TGTGCCAGCAGCTTAGCGTCGGGTCAGCCCCAGCATTTT
>11|-|TRBJ2-3|TRBV7-8|-
CASSLQDTQYF
TGTGCCAGCAGCTTACAAGATACGCAGTATTTT
>15|-|TRBJ2-2|TRBV12-3/TRBV12-4|-
CASSSPDSNTGELFF
TGTGCCAGCAGCAGCCCGGACAGCAATACCGGGGAGCTGTTTTTT
>12|-|TRBJ2-7|TRBV29-1|many
CSVSSESYEQYF
TGCAGCGTTTCTAGCGAGTCCTACGAGCAGTACTTC
>15|-|TRBJ2-1|TRBV11-1|many
CASSFEGRPGDGQFF
TGTGCCAGCAGCTTTGAGGGACGACCCGGGGACGGGCAGTTCTTC
>15|TRBD1|TRBJ1-1|TRBV10-3|-
CAISDSRTGVAGAFF
TGTGCCATCAGTGATTCTCGGACAGGGGTAGCTGGAGCTTTCTTT
>17|-|TRBJ2-7|TRBV6-6|-
CASSYSFGLQGRYEQYF
TGTGCCAGCAGTTACTCGTTTGGTTTACAGGGCAGGTACGAGCAGTACTTC
>12|-|TRBJ1-1|TRBV10-3|-
CAISEAALEAFF
TGTGCCATCAGTGAGGCGGCCCTTGAAGCTTTCTTT
>14|-|TRBJ1-2|TRBV6-1|few
CASRTLQGSYGYTF
TGTGCCTCCCGAACTCTACAGGGTAGCTATGGCTACACCTTC
>12|-|TRBJ1-2|TRBV6-1|few
CASSERGNGYTF
TGTGCCAGCAGTGAACGAGGGAATGGCTACACCTTC
>16|-|TRBJ1-5|TRBV4-1|few
CASSQGPPGINQPQHF
TGCGCCAGCAGCCAAGGGCCCCCGGGAATCAATCAGCCCCAGCATTTT
>13|TRBD1|TRBJ1-2|TRBV11-2|-
CVSSPGQTGDYTF
TGCGTCAGCAGCCCGGGACAGACAGGTGACTACACCTTC
>13|-|TRBJ1-5|TRBV6-2/TRBV6-3|-
CASSWRSRQPQHF
TGTGCCAGCAGTTGGAGGTCGAGGCAGCCCCAGCATTTT